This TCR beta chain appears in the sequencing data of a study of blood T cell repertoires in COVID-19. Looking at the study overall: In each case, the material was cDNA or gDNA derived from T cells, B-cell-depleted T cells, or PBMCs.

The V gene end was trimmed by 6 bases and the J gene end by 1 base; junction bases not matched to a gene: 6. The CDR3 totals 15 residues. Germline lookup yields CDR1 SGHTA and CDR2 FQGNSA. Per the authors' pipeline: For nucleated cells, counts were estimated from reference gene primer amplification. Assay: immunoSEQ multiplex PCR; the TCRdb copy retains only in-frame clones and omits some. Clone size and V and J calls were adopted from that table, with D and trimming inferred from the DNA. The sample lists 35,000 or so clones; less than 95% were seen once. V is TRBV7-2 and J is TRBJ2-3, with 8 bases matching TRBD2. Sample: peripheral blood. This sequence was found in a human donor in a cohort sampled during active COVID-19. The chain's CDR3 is CASRPGGVRTDTQYF. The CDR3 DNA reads TGTGCCAGCAGACCGGGGGGGGTCCGCACAGATACGCAGTATTTT.